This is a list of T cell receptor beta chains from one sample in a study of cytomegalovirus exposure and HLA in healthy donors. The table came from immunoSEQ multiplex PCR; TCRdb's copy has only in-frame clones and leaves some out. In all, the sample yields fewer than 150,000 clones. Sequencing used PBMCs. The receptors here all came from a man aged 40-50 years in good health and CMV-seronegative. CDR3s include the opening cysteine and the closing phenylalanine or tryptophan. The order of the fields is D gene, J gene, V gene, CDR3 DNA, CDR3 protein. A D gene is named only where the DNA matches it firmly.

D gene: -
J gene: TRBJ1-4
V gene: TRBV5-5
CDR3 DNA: TGTGCCAGCAGCCCTCGGGCAGGGGCCTTTTTTGCAACTAATGAAAAACTGTTTTTT
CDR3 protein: CASSPRAGAFFATNEKLFF

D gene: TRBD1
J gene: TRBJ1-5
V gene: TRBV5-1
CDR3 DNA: TGCGCCAGCAGCTTGGCCGAAACAGGGGGCAATCAGCCCCAGCATTTT
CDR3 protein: CASSLAETGGNQPQHF

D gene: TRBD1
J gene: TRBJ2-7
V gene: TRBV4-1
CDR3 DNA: TGCGCCAGCAGCCAAGGGGGACAGGGAAAGTCCGAGCAGTACTTC
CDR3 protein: CASSQGGQGKSEQYF

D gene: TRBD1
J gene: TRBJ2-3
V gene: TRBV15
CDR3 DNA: TGTGCCACCAGCACGGACAGGGGGAAGCGTTTGACAGATACGCAGTATTTT
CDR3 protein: CATSTDRGKRLTDTQYF

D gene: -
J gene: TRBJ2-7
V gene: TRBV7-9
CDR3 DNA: TGTGCCAGCAGCACCGAAGGGGTGGGCGAGCAGTACTTC
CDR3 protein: CASSTEGVGEQYF

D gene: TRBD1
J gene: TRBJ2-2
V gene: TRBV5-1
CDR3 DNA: TGCGCCAGCAGCTTGGGGACAGGGGGCGGTAACACCGGGGAGCTGTTTTTT
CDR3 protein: CASSLGTGGGNTGELFF

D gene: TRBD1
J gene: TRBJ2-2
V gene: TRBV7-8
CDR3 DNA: TGTGCCAGCAGCCTGGACAGGTTCACCGGGGAGCTGTTTTTT
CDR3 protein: CASSLDRFTGELFF

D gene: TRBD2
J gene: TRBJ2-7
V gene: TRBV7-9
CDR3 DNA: TGTGCCAGCAGCTTGAGCGGGGGTCTGTTCGAGCAGTACTTC
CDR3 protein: CASSLSGGLFEQYF

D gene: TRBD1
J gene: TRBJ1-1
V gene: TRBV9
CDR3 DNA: TGTGCCAGCAGCCTGAGACAGGGCACTGAAGCTTTCTTT
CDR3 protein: CASSLRQGTEAFF

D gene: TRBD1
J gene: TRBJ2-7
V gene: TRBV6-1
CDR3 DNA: TGTGCCAGCAGCCGGGACAGCTTAGGCTACGAGCAGTACTTC
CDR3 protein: CASSRDSLGYEQYF

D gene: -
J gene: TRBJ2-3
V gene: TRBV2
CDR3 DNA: TGTGCCAGCAGCCAAGGGGCAGATACGCAGTATTTT
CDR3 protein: CASSQGADTQYF

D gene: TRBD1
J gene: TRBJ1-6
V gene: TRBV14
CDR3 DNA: TGTGCCAGCAGCCGACAGGGGCCTGGCAATTCACCCCTCCACTTT
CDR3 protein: CASSRQGPGNSPLHF

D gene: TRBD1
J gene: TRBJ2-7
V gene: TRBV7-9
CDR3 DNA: TGTGCCAGCAGCTTAGCTGAGACAGGGGGCTCCGAGCAGTACTTC
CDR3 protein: CASSLAETGGSEQYF